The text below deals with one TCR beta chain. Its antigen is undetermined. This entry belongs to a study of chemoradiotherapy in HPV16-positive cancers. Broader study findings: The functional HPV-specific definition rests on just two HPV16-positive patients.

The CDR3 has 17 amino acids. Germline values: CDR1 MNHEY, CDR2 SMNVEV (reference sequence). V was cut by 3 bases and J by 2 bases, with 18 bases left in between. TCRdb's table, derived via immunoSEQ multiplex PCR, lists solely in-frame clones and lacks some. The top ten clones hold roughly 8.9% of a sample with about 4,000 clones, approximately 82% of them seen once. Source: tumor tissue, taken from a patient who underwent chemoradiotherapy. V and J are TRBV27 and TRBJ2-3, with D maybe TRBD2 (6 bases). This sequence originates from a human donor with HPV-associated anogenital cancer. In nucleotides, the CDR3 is TGTGCCAGCAGTTTCCTGGGGACTCAGGAGGACACAGATACGCAGTATTTT. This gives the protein CASSFLGTQEDTDTQYF.